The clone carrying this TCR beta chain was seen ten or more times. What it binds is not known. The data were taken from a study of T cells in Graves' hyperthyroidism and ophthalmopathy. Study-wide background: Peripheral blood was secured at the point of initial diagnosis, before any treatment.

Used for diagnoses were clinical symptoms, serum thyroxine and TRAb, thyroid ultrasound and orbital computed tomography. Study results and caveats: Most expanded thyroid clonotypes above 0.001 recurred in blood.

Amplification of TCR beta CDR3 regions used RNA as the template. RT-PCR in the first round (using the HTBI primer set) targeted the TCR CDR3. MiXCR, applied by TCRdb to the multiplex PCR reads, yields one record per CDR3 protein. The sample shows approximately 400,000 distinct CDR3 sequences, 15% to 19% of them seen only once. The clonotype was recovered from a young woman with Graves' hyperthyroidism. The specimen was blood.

DNA for the CDR3: TGTGCCATCAGCACCACCCCTTTTAGCGGGAGGGCCGACAATGAGCAGTTCTTC. Translated, it gives CAISTTPFSGRADNEQFF. The chain has TRBV10-3 and TRBJ2-1; 11 bases map to TRBD2. Germline CDR1 reads ENHRY; CDR2 reads SYGVKD. Trimming at V came to 6 bases and at J to 5 bases, leaving 15 bases not matched to a gene. This CDR3 contains 18 residues.